A selection of T cell receptor beta chains follows, all from one sample in a study of beta chain features in type 1 diabetes. Measured with immunoSEQ multiplex PCR; TCRdb has only the in-frame clones, and not every one. Among fewer than 350,000 clones, about 15% were seen once, and the ten largest hold approximately 0.015%. The specimen sequenced was naive CD4+ T cells from blood. Receptors originate from a man aged 18 to 29 with type 1 diabetes. Both conserved end residues are trimmed from each CDR3.

j_call | v_call | cdr3_aa
TRBJ1-4 | TRBV2 | ASRQYEKLF
TRBJ2-3 | TRBV7-9 | ASSLGQFTDTQY
TRBJ2-1 | TRBV7-2 | ASSLTGGWVSF
TRBJ1-1 | TRBV28 | ASSSPGFGGGTEAF
TRBJ2-5 | TRBV19 | ASSGTGQETQY
TRBJ2-2 | TRBV28 | ASSLIRGNTGELF
TRBJ2-7 | TRBV11-2 | ASSSRGALSYEQY
TRBJ1-3 | TRBV30 | AWSAGFSGNTIY
TRBJ1-2 | TRBV30 | ARSGGVGYT
TRBJ1-2 | TRBV10-3 | AIRPRGVGYT
TRBJ2-7 | TRBV30 | AWSVHSGPYEQY
TRBJ1-1 | TRBV12-5 | ASGLVLGTGPFEAF
TRBJ1-2 | TRBV10-3 | AITDRGQGYT
TRBJ2-6 | TRBV7-9 | ASSTGTSGSITGANVLT
TRBJ1-2 | TRBV11-2 | ASSPLGAGTVGYT
TRBJ1-1 | TRBV19 | ASNTPRTGRTEAF